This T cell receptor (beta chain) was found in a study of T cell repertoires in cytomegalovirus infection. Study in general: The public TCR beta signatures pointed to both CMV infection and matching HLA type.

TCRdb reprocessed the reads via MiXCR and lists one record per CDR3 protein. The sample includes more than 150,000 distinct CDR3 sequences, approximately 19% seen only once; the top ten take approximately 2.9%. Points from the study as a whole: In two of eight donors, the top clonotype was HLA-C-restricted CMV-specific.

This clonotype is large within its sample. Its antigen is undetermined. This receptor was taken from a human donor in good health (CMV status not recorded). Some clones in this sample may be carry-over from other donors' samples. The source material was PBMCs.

The CDR3 coding sequence is TGTGCCAGCAGCTTAAATAGCGGGACCCCCTACGAGCAGTACTTC. Its protein is CASSLNSGTPYEQYF. The chain joins TRBV7-2 to TRBJ2-7, with TRBD2 identical over 8 bases. V gave up 2 bases and J gave up 2 bases; unmatched junction bases: 5. There are 15 residues in the CDR3. Germline V CDR1 and CDR2: SGHTA, FQGNSA.